The 19 T cell receptor beta chains reported below all come from one sample, sequenced in a study of CD8+ T cells in alopecia areata. Reverse transcription of extracted RNA yielded cDNA, which provided the sequencing template. Using immunoSEQ multiplex PCR, the repertoire was profiled, and TCRdb retains in-frame clones only, with some absent. The table includes 100,000 to 130,000 clones, about 50% detected once. Sequences were obtained from NKG2D-low CD8+ T cells sorted from blood. Receptor source: a human donor with alopecia areata.

The chain carries TRBV2 and TRBJ2-2; TRBD2 aligns across 8 bases. The CDR3 runs to 17 residues. The trim removed 3 bases at V and 3 bases at J, leaving 9 bases unmatched. Germline values: CDR1 SNHLY, CDR2 FYNNEI. CDR3 in DNA: TGTGCCAGCAGTGACTGGTCTAGCGGGTTAGACACCGGGGAGCTGTTTTTT. It translates to CASSDWSSGLDTGELFF. Together with reference TRBV2 and TRBJ2-2, the CDR3 gives the full variable domain: EPEVTQTPSHQVTQMGQEVILRCVPISNHLYFYWYRQILGQKVEFLVSFYNNEISEKSEIFDDQFSVERPDGSNFTLKIRSTKLEDSAMYFCASSDWSSGLDTGELFFGEGSRLTVL.

The V and J genes are TRBV18 and TRBJ2-3; tentatively, D is TRBD2 (5 bases). The CDR3 is 15 residues long. The V gene's germline CDR1 is KGHSH and CDR2 LQKENI. The V and J ends lost 2 bases and 0 bases respectively, with 9 bases between them. The CDR3 bases are TGTGCCAGCTCACCAAATCAGCGGAGCACAGATACGCAGTATTTT. Protein sequence: CASSPNQRSTDTQYF.

CDR3 in DNA: TGCGCCAGCAGCTTGGGGATCACCGTAGTTCCTGAAAAACTGTTTTTT. Its protein is CASSLGITVVPEKLFF. V usage is TRBV5-1 and J usage is TRBJ1-4; D gene unclear. V lost 0 bases, J lost 7 bases, and 16 bases lay in between. The CDR3 is 16 residues long. Looked up from germline, CDR1 is SGHRS and CDR2 is YFSETQ. The full variable domain, rest sourced from reference TRBV5-1 and TRBJ1-4, is KAGVTQTPRYLIKTRGQQVTLSCSPISGHRSVSWYQQTPGQGLQFLFEYFSETQRNKGNFPGRFSGRQFSNSRSEMNVSTLELGDSALYLCASSLGITVVPEKLFFGSGTQLSVL.

This clone was seen only a few times. The V gene is TRBV7-9, the J gene TRBJ1-1; a possible D gene is TRBD1 (5 bases). This CDR3 spans 15 amino acids. V shed 5 bases and J shed 3 bases, with 16 bases lying between them. The germline V gene encodes CDR1 SEHNR and CDR2 FQNEAQ (reference sequence). The DNA for the CDR3 is TGTGCCAGCAGCCCTCCGGGACTCGAGGACACTGAAGCTTTCTTT. It specifies CASSPPGLEDTEAFF.

V and J are TRBV25-1 and TRBJ2-7; the match to TRBD1 covers 9 bases. The V and J ends lost 3 bases and 5 bases, in that order; junction bases with no gene match: 5. CDR3 length: 14 residues. The germline V gene encodes CDR1 MGHDK and CDR2 SYGVNS. The CDR3: CASSDRDRAHEQYF. CDR3 nucleotide sequence: TGTGCCAGCAGTGACCGGGACAGGGCCCACGAGCAGTACTTC.

This clone has more than one count but fewer than ten. V gene TRBV29-1 combines with J gene TRBJ2-1, with 8 bases lining up with TRBD2. V lost 6 bases, J lost 6 bases, and 10 bases stayed unmatched. CDR1 and CDR2 from the germline V gene are SQVTM and ANQGSEA. The CDR3 totals 14 residues. Here the CDR3 DNA reads TGCAGCGTAAAACGGAGCGGGAGCATCAATGAGCAGTTCTTC. Its translation: CSVKRSGSINEQFF.

The rearrangement uses TRBV27 and TRBJ2-7; D may be TRBD2 (6 bases). The germline gives CDR1 MNHEY, CDR2 SMNVEV (reference sequence). CDR3 size: 15 residues. V lost 7 bases to trimming and J lost 3 bases, with 19 bases between them. The CDR3 DNA is TGTGCCAGCAAGGAACAGGCGGGAACCGGCTACGAGCAGTACTTC. Translation: CASKEQAGTGYEQYF.

The chain joins TRBV5-1 to TRBJ2-7; perhaps TRBD1 as D (5 bases). The V gene lost 5 bases and the J gene lost 3 bases, with 18 bases spanning the gap. Germline assignment: CDR1 SGHRS and CDR2 YFSETQ. The CDR3 sequence is 15 residues long. CDR3 sequence: CASSMGPGPNYEQYF. Written as DNA, the CDR3 is TGCGCCAGCAGTATGGGGCCAGGGCCAAACTACGAGCAGTACTTC.

The chain is built from TRBV25-1 and TRBJ2-1; 9 bases line up with TRBD2. The germline V gene has CDR1 MGHDK and CDR2 SYGVNS. The length of the CDR3 is 15 residues. The ends lost 3 bases at V and 7 bases at J; junction bases unmatched: 7. CDR3 nucleotide sequence: TGTGCCAGCAGTGAGAGCGGGAGGTCCTCAAATGAGCAGTTCTTC. Encoded protein: CASSESGRSSNEQFF.

This clone was seen only a few times. V and J are TRBV2 and TRBJ2-1; unclear D gene. The CDR3 contains 10 residues. Trimming took 8 bases from V and 10 from J, leaving 9 bases between them. CDR1 and CDR2 from the germline V gene are SNHLY and FYNNEI. CDR3 coding DNA: TGTGCCAGCTTGAGCGCAGAGCAGTTCTTC. Translation: CASLSAEQFF.

This clone came up a few times. V is TRBV11-2 and J is TRBJ2-3; no clear D. The CDR3 runs 15 residues. Germline assignment: CDR1 SGHAT and CDR2 FQNNGV. Trimming took off 6 bases at V and 4 bases at J, with 17 bases between the two ends. The CDR3 protein is CASSQAWVRSDTQYF. The CDR3 DNA reads as TGTGCCAGCAGTCAAGCCTGGGTTCGCTCAGATACGCAGTATTTT.

This clone appeared a few times. This chain uses TRBV4-1 with TRBJ2-2, with D unresolved. CDR1 is MGHRA, CDR2 YSYEKL, per germline. V lost 0 bases and J 3 bases, leaving 8 bases between the germline ends. This CDR3 has 15 residues. CDR3 region: CASSQENRDTGELFF. The CDR3 coding sequence is TGCGCCAGCAGCCAAGAGAACCGAGACACCGGGGAGCTGTTTTTT.

This chain connects TRBV15 to TRBJ1-2; 9 bases are shared with TRBD1. Germline assignment: CDR1 LNHNV and CDR2 YYDKDF (reference sequence). V dropped 4 bases and J dropped 6; count of bases not matched to a gene: 6. The CDR3 is 14 amino acids. This CDR3 reads CATSTPTGGDGYTF. The CDR3 nucleotides read TGTGCCACCAGCACCCCGACAGGGGGGGATGGCTACACCTTC.

This clone was observed a few times. V gene TRBV30 combines with J gene TRBJ2-2; 9 nucleotides match TRBD1. The ends lost 3 bases at V and 6 bases at J; junction bases unmatched: 11. CDR1 and CDR2 (germline): GTSNPN, SVGIG (reference sequence). There are 16 residues in the CDR3. CDR3 amino acids: CAWSPGQGFSAGELFF. CDR3 nucleotide sequence: TGTGCCTGGAGCCCAGGACAGGGGTTTAGTGCCGGGGAGCTGTTTTTT.

The rearrangement joins TRBV27 to TRBJ2-3, with D maybe TRBD2 (5 bases). CDR3 length: 13 residues. V was pared by 2 bases and J by 7 bases, with 10 bases between. The V gene's germline CDR1 is MNHEY and CDR2 SMNVEV (reference sequence). CDR3 nucleotides: TGTGCCAGCAGTTTAGGTGGGAGTTATACGCAGTATTTT. As protein: CASSLGGSYTQYF.

This clone was counted between two and nine times. This chain uses TRBV28 with TRBJ2-7; no firm D call. The V end was cut by 3 bases, the J end by 6 bases, with 6 bases between. Germline CDR1 and CDR2: MDHEN and SYDVKM. The CDR3 is 11 amino acids. The CDR3 sequence: CASSFAREQYF. For the CDR3, the DNA is TGTGCCAGCAGTTTTGCGCGCGAGCAGTACTTC.

A few counts support this clone. The chain recombines TRBV28 with TRBJ1-2, with 7 positions matching TRBD1. The length of the CDR3 is 11 residues. CDR1 and CDR2 (germline): MDHEN, SYDVKM. Trimming at V came to 4 bases and at J to 8 bases, leaving 1 base not matched to a gene. The CDR3 here is CASSYRGGYTF. DNA for the CDR3: TGTGCCAGCAGTTACAGGGGCGGCTACACCTTC.

This clone was observed a single time. The V and J genes are TRBV19 and TRBJ2-7; 8 bases line up with TRBD2. CDR3 length equals 15 residues. The trim removed 3 bases at V and 0 bases at J, leaving 4 bases unmatched. In germline, CDR1 is LNHDA, CDR2 SQIVND (reference sequence). The CDR3 here is CASSISGTSSYEQYF. The CDR3 DNA follows: TGTGCCAGTAGTATCTCTGGGACTAGCTCCTACGAGCAGTACTTC.

This chain joins TRBV7-9 and TRBJ1-5; D is undetermined. The CDR3 runs to 12 residues. Germline CDR1 SEHNR, CDR2 FQNEAQ (reference sequence). Trimming shortened V by 1 base and J by 2 bases, and 0 bases separated the two germline ends. CDR3: CASSLGNQPQHF. CDR3 coding DNA: TGTGCCAGCAGCTTAGGCAATCAGCCCCAGCATTTT.